This T cell receptor (beta chain) is drawn from a study of regulatory dendritic cells for organ transplantation. Naive CD45RA+ and memory CD45RO+ CD4+ or CD8+ T cells were FACS-sorted. Study-wide findings and caveats: Naive CD4+ and CD8+ repertoires were highly diverse; memory CD8+ was most oligoclonal. The authors noted considerable between-person heterogeneity in alloreactive memory CD8+ cells.

This CDR3 region has 15 residues. Trimming took 8 bases from V and 2 from J; bases not matched to a gene: 9. Germline CDR1 and CDR2: MDHEN and SYDVKM. Remarks on this clone: Its target is unknown.

Libraries were prepared by immunoSEQ multiplex PCR; TCRdb keeps only in-frame clonotypes and omits some of them. Among 29,000 or so clones listed, 60% to 80% were seen once. This TCR was recovered from a human donor in good health. V and J are TRBV28 and TRBJ2-3; TRBD1 matches 8 bases. Sequencing was carried out using memory CD4+ T cells from blood. Regarding subset: CD45RO+ memory T cells. The CDR3 protein is CASRWDRRNTDTQYF. The CDR3 DNA reads TGTGCCAGCCGCTGGGACAGGCGCAACACAGATACGCAGTATTTT.